Listed here are 17 T cell receptor beta chains from one sample, sequenced in a study of T cells in Graves' hyperthyroidism and ophthalmopathy. RNA transcripts provided the source from which TCR beta CDR3 regions were amplified. An initial round of RT-PCR targeting the TCR CDR3 relied on the HTBI primer set. Each CDR3 protein gets one entry after TCRdb re-called the multiplex PCR reads with MiXCR. This table holds hundreds of thousands of distinct CDR3 sequences, 38% found once. Input material: blood. The receptors stem from a man between 18 and 29 years old with Graves' hyperthyroidism.

This CDR3 reads CSARGSEAFF. The DNA for the CDR3 is TGCAGCGCCCGTGGTTCCGAAGCTTTCTTT. This chain joins TRBV29-1 and TRBJ1-1; D not resolved. The CDR3 consists of 10 residues. Germline V lookup: CDR1 SQVTM, CDR2 ANQGSEA. Deletions cut 7 bases from V and 8 bases from J, with 11 bases between.

This clonotype was seen just once. The genes are TRBV20-1 and TRBJ1-4; TRBD1 matches at 11 bases. V was pared by 3 bases and J by 8 bases, with 5 bases of the junction left unmatched. In germline, CDR1 is DFQATT, CDR2 SNEGSKA (reference sequence). The CDR3 has 14 amino acids. CDR3 nucleotide sequence: TGCAGTGCTAGGCACGGGACAGGGGGGGAAAAACTGTTTTTT. This codes for CSARHGTGGEKLFF.

V and J are TRBV12-3 or TRBV12-4 and TRBJ2-7; D is perhaps TRBD1 (7 bases). This CDR3 has 14 amino acids. V was pared by 4 bases and J by 4 bases, with 14 bases between. CDR3 residues: CASSYGRGRYEQYF. The CDR3 coding sequence is TGTGCCAGCAGTTACGGCAGGGGGAGGTACGAGCAGTACTTC.

This clonotype was counted at least ten times. The V gene is TRBV2, the J gene TRBJ1-2, with a tentative D call TRBD1 (6 bases). The germline CDR1 and CDR2 sequences are SNHLY and FYNNEI. The CDR3 sequence is 14 residues long. Trimming took off 4 bases at V and 2 bases at J, with 11 bases between the two ends. CDR3 DNA: TGTGCCAGCAGTGTGGTGGACAGCAACTATGGCTACACCTTC. This sequence encodes CASSVVDSNYGYTF.

Comments on this clonotype: A much larger clone lies a single base off, so this may be a read error. The chain uses TRBV2 and TRBJ2-7; the match to TRBD2 covers 12 bases. The CDR3 loop spans 15 amino acids. Germline CDR1 is SNHLY and CDR2 is FYNNEI. The CDR3 sequence: CVSGLAGSSSYEQYF. The CDR3 bases are TGTGTCAGCGGACTAGCGGGATCGAGTAGTTACGAGCAGTACTTC.

Only one count was recorded for this clonotype. This sequence joins TRBV15 and TRBJ2-7; D uncertain. Trimming pared 10 bases from V and 2 bases from J, leaving 15 bases between. CDR1 is LNHNV, CDR2 YYDKDF, per germline (reference sequence). The CDR3 runs 13 residues. The CDR3 protein is CASSSPEPYEQYF. In DNA form, the CDR3 reads TGTGCCAGCAGTTCTCCGGAACCCTACGAGCAGTACTTC.

This clonotype was seen only a few times. The chain joins TRBV12-3 or TRBV12-4 to TRBJ1-2, with D possibly matching TRBD1 (5 bases). This CDR3 comprises 15 residues. V was cut by 5 bases and J by 6 bases, with 19 bases left in between. The CDR3 region has the DNA TGTGCCAGCAGTCTCCGAGGGAGCCGGGGGGATGGCTACACCTTC. It encodes CASSLRGSRGDGYTF.

V usage is TRBV7-2 and J usage is TRBJ2-7, with TRBD2 identical over 8 bases. The CDR3 sequence is 14 residues long. With V trimmed by 5 bases and J by 2 bases, 5 bases remained unmatched. Germline V gene sequence: CDR1 SGHTA, CDR2 FQGNSA. CDR3 sequence reads: CASSEPGLAYEQYF. The DNA of the CDR3 is TGTGCCAGCAGCGAGCCGGGACTAGCCTACGAGCAGTACTTC.

For this clonotype: The CDR3 does not end in the conserved phenylalanine or tryptophan, so this is likely a read error. The DNA is omitted, as the CDR3 cannot be located on it reliably, and the CDR3 follows TCRdb's listing. The chain couples TRBV5-5 to TRBJ2-6. The CDR3 contains 9 residues when both ends are counted. Germline values: CDR1 SGHKS, CDR2 YYEKEE (reference sequence). The CDR3 here is CASSLDRTI.

This clonotype was counted at least ten times. The chain employs TRBV7-9 and TRBJ1-6, with 12 positions matching TRBD1. Germline loops: CDR1 SEHNR, CDR2 FQNEAQ (reference sequence). The CDR3 contains 16 residues. Trimming removed 5 bases from V and 9 bases from J; junction bases left unmatched: 8. CDR3 region: CASSPGTGGAGSPLHF. Here the CDR3 DNA reads TGTGCCAGCAGCCCGGGGACAGGGGGCGCAGGTTCACCCCTCCACTTT.

The V call is TRBV10-3, the J call TRBJ1-6, with a possible D match to TRBD1 (6 bases). From germline, CDR1 is ENHRY and CDR2 SYGVKD. The CDR3 totals 12 residues. CDR3 sequence (DNA): TGTGCTTCATTGGGGGCTGGCTCACCCCTCCACTTT. This sequence encodes CASLGAGSPLHF.

The chain recombines TRBV4-1 with TRBJ1-1; D not resolved. The V end lost 0 bases, the J end lost 10 bases, and 12 bases lay between the germline ends. The germline V gene encodes CDR1 MGHRA and CDR2 YSYEKL. CDR3 length: 13 residues. CDR3 loop: CASSQELTILAFF. The CDR3 bases are TGCGCCAGCAGCCAAGAGTTGACGATTCTAGCTTTCTTT.

Turning to this clonotype: This may be a read error: a much more frequent sequence differs by one nucleotide. The J gene is TRBJ1-2, the V gene TRBV20-1; 8 bases are a match to TRBD1. Germline V gene data show CDR1 as DFQATT and CDR2 as SNEGSKA (reference sequence). Unmatched junction bases numbered 8, after V lost 4 bases and J lost 7 bases. The CDR3 length is 13 residues. The CDR3 nucleotides are TGCAGTGCTATTCCCCCAGGGGGCTGTGGCTACACCTTC. As protein: CSAIPPGGCGYTF.

This clonotype was seen a handful of times. V gene TRBV12-3 or TRBV12-4 combines with J gene TRBJ2-7; TRBD1 matches at 9 bases. Unmatched junction bases numbered 8, after V lost 6 bases and J lost 2 bases. The CDR3 runs 15 residues. CDR3 residues: CASSQAGTGTYEQYF. CDR3 bases: TGTGCCAGCAGCCAAGCCGGGACAGGGACCTACGAGCAGTACTTC.

This clonotype was detected ten times or more. This chain uses TRBV7-4 with TRBJ2-7; 8 nucleotides agree with TRBD2. CDR1 is SGHVT, CDR2 SQSDAQ, per germline. V was clipped by 1 base and J by 5 bases; unmatched bases: 10. This CDR3 is built from 16 residues. This chain's CDR3 is CASSLGGRGGSDEQYF. The CDR3 coding sequence is TGTGCCAGCAGCTTAGGTGGTCGGGGGGGTAGCGACGAGCAGTACTTC. Together with reference TRBV7-4 and TRBJ2-7, the CDR3 gives the full variable domain: GAGVSQSPRYKVAKRGRDVALRCDSISGHVTLYWYRQTLGQGSEVLTYSQSDAQRDKSGRPSGRFSAERPERSVSTLKIQRTEQGDSAVYLCASSLGGRGGSDEQYFGPGTRLTVT.

Ten or more counts support this clonotype. J is TRBJ1-2 and V is TRBV20-1; D is ambiguous. CDR3 length: 13 amino acids. Germline assignment: CDR1 DFQATT and CDR2 SNEGSKA (reference sequence). V was clipped by 3 bases and J by 4 bases, with 12 bases between them. Here the CDR3 reads CSASPPTTYGYTF. For the CDR3, the DNA is TGCAGTGCTAGCCCCCCCACCACCTATGGCTACACCTTC.

This clonotype was counted ten times or more. The chain employs TRBV2 and TRBJ1-5; no definite D call. This CDR3 is 13 amino acids long. Trimming left V 5 bases short and J 5 bases short, with 10 bases between. Germline assignment: CDR1 SNHLY and CDR2 FYNNEI. The chain's CDR3 is CASSFGLYQPQHF. Here the CDR3 DNA reads TGTGCCAGCAGTTTCGGCCTGTATCAGCCCCAGCATTTT.